This TCR beta chain was identified in a study of monozygotic twins with inflammatory bowel disease. Study findings and constraints: T cell subtypes were not distinguishable in this analysis.

With the 5' RACE reads reprocessed, TCRdb shows one record per CDR3 protein and no DNA. This table lists around 380,000 distinct CDR3 sequences. This CDR3 is 12 amino acids long. Germline CDR1 and CDR2: SQVTM and ANQGSEA. Notes on this clonotype: Its antigen is not known.

The source material was blood. The rearrangement uses TRBV29-1 and TRBJ1-1; absent DNA, TCRdb's TRBD1 call cannot be checked. The sequence was collected from a human donor with ulcerative colitis or Crohn's disease, or a healthy co-twin of an affected twin (not recorded which). The CDR3 reads CSVAGTTTEAFF.